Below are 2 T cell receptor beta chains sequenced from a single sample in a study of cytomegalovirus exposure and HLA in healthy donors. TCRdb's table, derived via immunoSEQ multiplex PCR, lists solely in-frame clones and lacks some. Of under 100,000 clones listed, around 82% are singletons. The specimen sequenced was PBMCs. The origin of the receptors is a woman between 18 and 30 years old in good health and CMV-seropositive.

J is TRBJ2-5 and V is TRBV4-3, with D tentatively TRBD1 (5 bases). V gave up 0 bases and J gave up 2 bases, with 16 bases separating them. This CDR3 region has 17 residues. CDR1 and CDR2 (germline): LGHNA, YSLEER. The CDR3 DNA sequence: TGCGCCAGCAGCCAAGAAGGATGGGCAGGGCGACAAGAGACCCAGTACTTC. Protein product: CASSQEGWAGRQETQYF.

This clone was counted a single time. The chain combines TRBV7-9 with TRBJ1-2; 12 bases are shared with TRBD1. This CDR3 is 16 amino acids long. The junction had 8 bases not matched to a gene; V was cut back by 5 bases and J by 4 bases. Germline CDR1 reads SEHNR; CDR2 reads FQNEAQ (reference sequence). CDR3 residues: CASSAGGTGGRYGYTF. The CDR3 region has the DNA TGTGCCAGCAGCGCGGGGGGGACAGGGGGCCGCTATGGCTACACCTTC.